This T cell receptor (beta chain) was sequenced in a study of brain T cells in children with intractable seizures. General observations from the study: Absence of clones before surgery may stem from lower sequencing depth.

The sequenced cases were selected for having the highest brain T cell transcript signatures. Before surgery, patients took at least one anti-epileptic drug. From germline, CDR1 is MNHNY and CDR2 SVGAGI (reference sequence). V was pared by 7 bases and J by 8 bases, with 10 bases of the junction left unmatched. The CDR3 length is 14 residues. On this clone: Its specificity is not known.

The method was immunoSEQ multiplex PCR; TCRdb's version includes in-frame clones alone and lacks a portion of them. Among over 95,000 clones listed, 85% to 95% were seen once. The sample in question was peripheral blood, obtained at surgery. The sequence came from a boy younger than two with hemimegalencephaly and intractable seizures. The chain recombines TRBV6-6 with TRBJ2-1; TRBD2 aligns across 8 bases. Here the CDR3 DNA reads TGTGCCAGCAAGGTCAGCGGGAGTAGTTATGAGCAGTTCTTC. This sequence encodes CASKVSGSSYEQFF.